Below are 7 T cell receptor beta chains sequenced from a single sample in a study of technical replicates of blood from a few donors. The protocol was immunoSEQ multiplex PCR, while the TCRdb copy is restricted to in-frame clones and leaves out a portion. The sample shows 95,000 or so clones, roughly 95% of them seen only once. Sequencing was performed on T cells isolated from PBMCs. These receptors all stem from a human donor in good health.

This rearrangement joins TRBV10-3 to TRBJ1-1, with TRBD1 matching 7 bases. This CDR3 contains 12 residues. Germline V gene sequence: CDR1 ENHRY, CDR2 SYGVKD. The V and J ends lost 2 bases and 11 bases, in that order; junction bases with no gene match: 5. CDR3 DNA sequence: TGTGCCATCAGTGAGACAGGGGTGGATGCTTTCTTT. Its protein is CAISETGVDAFF.

The rearrangement links TRBV5-4 to TRBJ1-4, with a possible D match to TRBD1 (5 bases). Trimming took 5 bases from V and 0 from J, leaving 8 bases between them. Germline lookup yields CDR1 SGHNT and CDR2 YYREEE (reference sequence). This CDR3 region has 14 residues. The chain's CDR3 is CASRDISTNEKLFF. The CDR3 DNA is TGTGCCAGCAGGGACATTTCAACTAATGAAAAACTGTTTTTT.

The chain is built from TRBV5-1 and TRBJ2-2, with 10 bases identical to TRBD2. This CDR3 has 16 amino acids. Germline V lookup: CDR1 SGHRS, CDR2 YFSETQ. V lost 2 bases and J lost 6; bases outside the gene matches: 7. CDR3 nucleotides: TGCGCCAGCAGCTTTCGGTCTAGCGGGAGTCCCGGGGAGCTGTTTTTT. It is translated as CASSFRSSGSPGELFF.

The chain couples TRBV5-5 to TRBJ1-2, with D hard to call. CDR3 length: 15 residues. Germline CDR1 SGHKS, CDR2 YYEKEE (reference sequence). Trimming removed 1 base from V and 2 bases from J, with 12 bases in between. CDR3 DNA: TGTGCCAGCAGCTTGTCACACGACGGGAACTATGGCTACACCTTC. It yields the protein CASSLSHDGNYGYTF.

V gene TRBV27 combines with J gene TRBJ1-2; 7 bases agree with TRBD1. CDR3 length equals 16 residues. CDR1 is MNHEY, CDR2 SMNVEV, per germline (reference sequence). V lost 5 bases, J lost 2 bases, and 11 bases stayed unmatched. DNA of the CDR3: TGTGCCAGCAGTCCCTCGGCGGGACAGATAAACTATGGCTACACCTTC. Amino acids: CASSPSAGQINYGYTF.

The V and J genes are TRBV6-6 and TRBJ1-5; a weak D match, TRBD1 (5 bases). Trimming took 8 bases from V and 6 from J, leaving 11 bases between them. This CDR3 has 12 amino acids. The germline V gene has CDR1 MNHNY and CDR2 SVGAGI (reference sequence). CDR3 nucleotide sequence: TGTGCCAGCGGGCAGGGCGTTCAGCCCCAGCATTTT. Residues: CASGQGVQPQHF.

The chain employs TRBV2 and TRBJ1-2; D is undetermined. V gave up 6 bases and J gave up 3 bases, with 11 bases separating them. The CDR3 extends over 13 amino acids. Germline V gene sequence: CDR1 SNHLY, CDR2 FYNNEI. CDR3 nucleotide sequence: TGTGCCAGCAGCGCCGGGTCATACTATGGCTACACCTTC. Translation gives CASSAGSYYGYTF.